This T cell receptor (beta chain) was observed in a study of liver allograft versus peripheral blood T cells. Across the whole study: In transplanted livers, T cell receptor repertoires were compared with those found in the recipients' peripheral blood.

Study-level findings and limits: Reported data describe T cell receptor repertoires within liver allografts as differing from those in peripheral blood.

The junction had 7 bases not matched to a gene; V was cut back by 4 bases and J by 2 bases. Per germline, CDR1 MNHEY and CDR2 SMNVEV (reference sequence). The CDR3 is 15 amino acids. TCRdb re-analysed the reads in MiXCR, keeping a single row per CDR3 protein. This sample has 2,800 or so distinct CDR3 sequences; roughly 15% occur once, and the top ten carry under 25%. Sample share makes this clonotype medium-sized (0.01 to 0.1%). Its antigen is not identified. This clonotype was sampled from a human patient who had a liver transplant. Certain T cells may be donor cells from the graft. The chain employs TRBV27 and TRBJ2-7; 8 nucleotides align to TRBD2. CDR3 bases: TGTGCCAGCAGTTCAGGGACTAGAGGGACCTACGAGCAGTACTTC. It yields the protein CASSSGTRGTYEQYF.